Below are 17 T cell receptor beta chains sequenced from a single sample in a study of alternative splicing in chronic myeloid leukemia remission. At the level of the study: Trial remission samples were taken at major or complete molecular response, at 12 or 24 months.

Libraries were built from poly-A-enriched mRNA from 1 ug total RNA. TCRdb reworked the bulk RNA-seq reads into one entry per CDR3 protein, no DNA. The sample shows around 600 distinct CDR3 sequences, around 96% of them seen only once. The sequencing used PBMCs or total blood leukocytes (not recorded which), collected during remission. All receptors come from an adult with chronic myeloid leukemia.

The CDR3 sequence: CASGDFGSGNTIYF. This sequence joins TRBV3-1 and TRBJ1-3. The CDR3 is 14 residues long. CDR1 and CDR2 from the germline V gene are LGHDT and YNNKEL (reference sequence).

The V call is TRBV7-3, the J call TRBJ1-2; TCRdb gives TRBD1 as the D gene, but with no DNA this cannot be confirmed. This CDR3 comprises 13 residues. Per germline, CDR1 SGHTA and CDR2 FQGTGA. The CDR3 spells CASSPNRAYGYTF.

V usage is TRBV24/OR9-2 and J usage is TRBJ1-5. TRBV24/OR9-2 is classed as an ORF, of uncertain function. This CDR3 contains 16 residues. CDR3: CATSATRTGLNQPQHF.

The chain couples TRBV14 to TRBJ2-1; TCRdb's D call, TRBD2, is unchecked because there is no DNA. Per germline, CDR1 SGHDN and CDR2 FVKESK. The CDR3 has 19 amino acids. The CDR3 sequence is CASSLPLFRTSGGRDEQFF.

The V and J genes are TRBV4-1 and TRBJ1-1; the D call from TCRdb, TRBD1, cannot be confirmed without DNA. The length of the CDR3 is 17 residues. In germline, CDR1 is MGHRA, CDR2 YSYEKL. CDR3 sequence reads: CASSQREDRRANTEAFF.

This chain links TRBV29-1 with TRBJ2-3; TCRdb's D call, TRBD2, is unchecked because there is no DNA. The CDR3 sequence is 15 residues long. CDR1 is SQVTM and CDR2 is ANQGSEA in the germline V gene. CDR3 region: CSVERLAGGTDTQYF.

The chain has TRBV20-1 and TRBJ1-1. Germline V gene lookup returns CDR1 DFQATT and CDR2 SNEGSKA (reference sequence). The length of the CDR3 is 16 residues. The chain's CDR3 is CSSPGTETSMNTEAFF.

The rearrangement uses TRBV12-3 or TRBV12-4 and TRBJ1-2. This CDR3 comprises 13 residues. Here the CDR3 reads CASSLRVVDGYTF.

The chain combines TRBV7-9 with TRBJ1-4. The CDR3 has 15 residues. Germline V lookup: CDR1 SEHNR, CDR2 FQNEAQ (reference sequence). The CDR3 sequence is CASSLIGDGNEKLFF.

The chain carries TRBV28 and TRBJ2-1. The CDR3 extends over 15 amino acids. Germline V CDR1 and CDR2: MDHEN, SYDVKM. CDR3 region: CASSPNQMKYNEQFF.

The rearrangement uses TRBV28 and TRBJ2-4. Germline assignment: CDR1 MDHEN and CDR2 SYDVKM. This CDR3 spans 12 amino acids. CDR3 region: CASSFGANIQYF.

The rearrangement joins TRBV4-1 to TRBJ2-3; checking the TCRdb D call of TRBD1 is not possible without DNA. Germline V CDR1 and CDR2: MGHRA, YSYEKL. There are 17 residues in the CDR3. The CDR3 sequence is CASGYSGDRVGTDTQYF.

V usage is TRBV11-2 and J usage is TRBJ2-3; no DNA is available, so the TRBD2 call from TCRdb remains unchecked. The length of the CDR3 is 15 residues. Germline loops: CDR1 SGHAT, CDR2 FQNNGV. CDR3 sequence: CASSIGGRSVDTQYF.

This clonotype showed up just once. The rearrangement joins TRBV12-3 or TRBV12-4 to TRBJ1-3. The length of the CDR3 is 15 residues. The CDR3 protein is CASFLAGSSGNTIYF.

The genes are TRBV6-2 or TRBV6-3 and TRBJ2-1; the D call of TRBD2 rests on TCRdb alone, since no DNA is present to check it. Germline V lookup: CDR1 MNHEY, CDR2 SVGEGT. The CDR3 runs 15 residues. The CDR3 sequence is CASSYGPSSDNEQFF.

V is TRBV7-6 and J is TRBJ1-6. This CDR3 has 12 residues. The V gene's germline CDR1 is SGHVS and CDR2 FNYEAQ. This CDR3 is CASSLPGSPLHF.

This clonotype has more than one count but fewer than ten. J is TRBJ2-2 and V is TRBV20-1; TCRdb's D gene call, TRBD2, goes unchecked for lack of DNA. This CDR3 spans 15 amino acids. The germline CDR1 and CDR2 sequences are DFQATT and SNEGSKA (reference sequence). The CDR3 loop is CSARASGGGTGELFF.